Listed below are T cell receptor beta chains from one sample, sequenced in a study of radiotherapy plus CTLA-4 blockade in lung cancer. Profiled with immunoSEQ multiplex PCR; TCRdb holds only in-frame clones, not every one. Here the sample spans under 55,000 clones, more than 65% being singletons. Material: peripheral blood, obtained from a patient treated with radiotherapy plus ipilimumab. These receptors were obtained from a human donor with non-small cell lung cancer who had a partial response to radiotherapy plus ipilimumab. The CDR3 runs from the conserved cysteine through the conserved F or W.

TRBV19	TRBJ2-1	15	CASSPSVGPYNEQFF
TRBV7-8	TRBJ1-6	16	CASSSLQGGNGSPLHF
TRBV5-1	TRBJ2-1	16	CASSLAGTGIHNEQFF
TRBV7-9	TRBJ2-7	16	CASSLAPAAIGAEQYF
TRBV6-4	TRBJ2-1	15	CASSPSGGVFNEQFF
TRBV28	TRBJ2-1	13	CASSRGSYNEQFF
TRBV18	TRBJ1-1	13	CASSPTENTEAFF
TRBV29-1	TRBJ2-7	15	CSVEKQEGRPYEQYF
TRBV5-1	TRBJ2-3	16	CASSLVLGRGTDTQYF
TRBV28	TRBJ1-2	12	CAIRTGSYGYTF
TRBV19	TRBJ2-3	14	CASSMVQSTDTQYF
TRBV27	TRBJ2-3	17	CASSFLAGPSSTDTQYF
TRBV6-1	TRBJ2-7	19	CASSEPQYPGQVRSYEQYF
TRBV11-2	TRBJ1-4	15	CASSLGDRDHEKLFF
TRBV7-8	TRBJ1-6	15	CASSLAQGGNSPLHF
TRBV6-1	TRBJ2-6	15	CASSVEDSGANVLTF
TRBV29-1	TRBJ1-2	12	CSARTDNYGYTF
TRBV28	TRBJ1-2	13	CASSRDRGLGYTF
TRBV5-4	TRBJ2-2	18	CASSLGPTGGLGTGELFF
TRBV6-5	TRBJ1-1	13	CASSSTGNTEAFF
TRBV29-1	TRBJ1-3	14	CSVEDGTGVNTIYF
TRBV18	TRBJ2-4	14	CASSPAGGGYIQYF
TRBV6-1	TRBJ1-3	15	CASRGGPISGNTIYF
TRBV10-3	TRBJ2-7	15	CAIILGTPATYEQYF
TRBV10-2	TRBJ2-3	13	CASSESEGQPQYF
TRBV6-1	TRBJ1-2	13	CASSPNKNYGYTF
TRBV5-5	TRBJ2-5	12	CASSLGAETQYF
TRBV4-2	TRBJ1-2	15	CASSHPGQASYGYTF
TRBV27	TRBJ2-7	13	CASHRQGHYEQYF
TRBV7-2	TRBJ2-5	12	CASSVSVETQYF
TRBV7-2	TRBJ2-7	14	CASSPGQGPYEQYF
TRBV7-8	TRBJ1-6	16	CASSSLTGGGNSPLHF
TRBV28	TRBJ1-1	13	CASRGTGGTEAFF
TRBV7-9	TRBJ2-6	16	CASRGTVTSGANVLTF
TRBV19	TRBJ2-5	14	CASSIRGPQETQYF
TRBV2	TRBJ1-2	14	CASSEATGVYGYTF
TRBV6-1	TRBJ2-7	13	CASSVGGSYEQYF
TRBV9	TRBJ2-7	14	CASSVGQGFDEQYF
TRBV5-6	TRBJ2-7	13	CASSLDPGNEQYF
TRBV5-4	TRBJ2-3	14	CASSQGQIPDTQYF
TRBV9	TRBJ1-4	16	CASSVGETGGLEKLFF
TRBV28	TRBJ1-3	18	CASSWPKGRPGSGNTIYF
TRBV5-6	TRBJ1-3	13	CASSWGEGNTIYF
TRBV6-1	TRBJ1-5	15	CASSEFWTGYQPQHF
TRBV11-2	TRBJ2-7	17	CASSLAPWRTGSHEQYF
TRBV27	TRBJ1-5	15	CASSLFPGGSQPQHF
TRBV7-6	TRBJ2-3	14	CASSLLAYTDTQYF
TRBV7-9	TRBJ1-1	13	CASSLAQGTEAFF
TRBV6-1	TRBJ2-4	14	CASSPGGAENIQYF
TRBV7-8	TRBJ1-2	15	CASSPKTGDARGYTF